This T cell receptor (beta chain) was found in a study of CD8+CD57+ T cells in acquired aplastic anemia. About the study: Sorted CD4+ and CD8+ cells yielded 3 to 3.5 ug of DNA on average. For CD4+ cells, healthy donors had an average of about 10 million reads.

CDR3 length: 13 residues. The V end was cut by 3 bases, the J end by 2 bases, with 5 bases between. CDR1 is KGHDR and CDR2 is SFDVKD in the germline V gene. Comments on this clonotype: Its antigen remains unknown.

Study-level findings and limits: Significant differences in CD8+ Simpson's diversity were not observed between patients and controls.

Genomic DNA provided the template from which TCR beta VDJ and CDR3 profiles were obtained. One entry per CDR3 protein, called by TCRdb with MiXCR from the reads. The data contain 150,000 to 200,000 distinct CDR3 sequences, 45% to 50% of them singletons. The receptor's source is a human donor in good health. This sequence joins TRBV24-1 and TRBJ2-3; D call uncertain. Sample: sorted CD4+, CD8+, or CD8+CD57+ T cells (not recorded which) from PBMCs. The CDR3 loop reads CATSDPFTDTQYF. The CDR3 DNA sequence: TGTGCCACCAGTGATCCCTTCACAGATACGCAGTATTTT.